These 18 T cell receptor beta chains were sequenced from one sample in a study of cytomegalovirus exposure and HLA in healthy donors. PCR involved 60 Vbeta and 13 Jbeta primers. Assay: immunoSEQ multiplex PCR; the TCRdb copy retains only in-frame clones and omits some. The top ten clones hold around 4.5% of a sample with 160,000 or so clones, around 80% of them seen once. The specimen sequenced was PBMCs. The receptor source for this set is a man aged 25-45 years in good health and CMV-seronegative.

V gene TRBV6-5 combines with J gene TRBJ2-7; the D gene is possibly TRBD1 (5 bases). V was cut by 7 bases and J by 0 bases, with 7 bases left in between. Germline V gene lookup returns CDR1 MNHEY and CDR2 SVGAGI. The CDR3 length is 12 residues. CDR3 sequence reads: CASIDSSYEQYF. The CDR3 DNA is TGTGCCAGCATAGACAGCTCCTACGAGCAGTACTTC.

The chain combines TRBV2 with TRBJ2-1; no definite D call. The CDR3 extends over 10 amino acids. The ends were cut back, 0 bases at V and 15 bases at J, with 6 bases in the middle. CDR1 is SNHLY, CDR2 FYNNEI, per germline. The CDR3 coding sequence is TGTGCCAGCAGTGAAGCGCAGGTGTTCTTC. Its protein is CASSEAQVFF.

J is TRBJ2-7 and V is TRBV5-4; TRBD2 matches 9 bases. Germline V gene sequence: CDR1 SGHNT, CDR2 YYREEE (reference sequence). V shed 2 bases, J shed 1 base, and the junction held 4 bases outside the gene matches. The CDR3 is 15 amino acids. The chain's CDR3 is CASSFSSGVSYEQYF. CDR3 nucleotides: TGTGCCAGCAGCTTCTCTAGCGGGGTATCCTACGAGCAGTACTTC.

This chain joins TRBV19 and TRBJ1-3, with 7 bases aligning to TRBD1. V lost 6 bases and J lost 0; bases outside the gene matches: 8. This CDR3 has 16 residues. Germline V lookup: CDR1 LNHDA, CDR2 SQIVND (reference sequence). The CDR3 bases are TGTGCCAGTAGACCCAAGGACAGGTCCTCTGGAAACACCATATATTTT. It specifies CASRPKDRSSGNTIYF.

This clone has a single count. V gene TRBV28 combines with J gene TRBJ1-4; TRBD1 might be the D (5 bases). The V gene lost 3 bases and the J gene lost 8 bases, with 22 bases spanning the gap. The V gene's germline CDR1 is MDHEN and CDR2 SYDVKM. This CDR3 has 17 amino acids. CDR3: CASSFFELALGGEKLFF. The CDR3 DNA follows: TGTGCCAGCAGTTTTTTCGAATTGGCCTTGGGGGGGGAAAAACTGTTTTTT.

The chain couples TRBV4-2 to TRBJ1-2, with 7 bases aligning to TRBD1. Germline V gene sequence: CDR1 LGHNA, CDR2 YNFKEQ. The CDR3 is made up of 15 amino acids. Unmatched junction bases numbered 13, after V lost 7 bases and J lost 5 bases. Here the CDR3 reads CASTPEGQSPYGYTF. CDR3 DNA sequence: TGTGCCAGCACCCCAGAGGGACAGAGCCCATATGGCTACACCTTC.

The chain employs TRBV11-2 and TRBJ2-3, with 7 positions matching TRBD2. CDR3 length equals 18 residues. The germline V gene has CDR1 SGHAT and CDR2 FQNNGV. The V segment lost 2 bases and the J segment 1 base; nucleotides outside the gene matches: 12. For the CDR3, the DNA is TGTGCCAGCAGCTTACTTGGCGGGAGTAGGCGCGGCACAGATACGCAGTATTTT. It specifies CASSLLGGSRRGTDTQYF.

V and J are TRBV28 and TRBJ1-2, with TRBD1 matching over 12 bases. The length of the CDR3 is 17 residues. Trimming took 5 bases from V and 4 from J; bases not matched to a gene: 11. Germline V gene data show CDR1 as MDHEN and CDR2 as SYDVKM. The CDR3 reads CASSLPGGDRGPYGYTF. The CDR3, as DNA: TGTGCCAGCAGTCTTCCTGGGGGGGACAGGGGGCCCTATGGCTACACCTTC.

The chain has TRBV18 and TRBJ1-2; 9 nucleotides align to TRBD1. The length of the CDR3 is 15 residues. Germline V gene lookup returns CDR1 KGHSH and CDR2 LQKENI. Trimming cost V 3 bases and J 7 bases; bases outside gene matches: 9. CDR3 in DNA: TGTGCCAGCTCACCCCCCGGGACAGGGATAGGTGGCTACACCTTC. Residues: CASSPPGTGIGGYTF.

This clone was detected a few times. The CDR3 spells CASSYIAGRKQETQYF. The CDR3 DNA reads as TGTGCCAGCAGTTACATAGCGGGACGAAAACAAGAGACCCAGTACTTC. V gene TRBV6-5 combines with J gene TRBJ2-5; 8 nucleotides align to TRBD2. CDR1 is MNHEY, CDR2 SVGAGI, per germline. The CDR3 consists of 16 residues. V shed 2 bases, J shed 2 bases, and the junction held 7 bases outside the gene matches.

The rearrangement uses TRBV29-1 and TRBJ2-3, with 7 nucleotides matching TRBD2. V was pared by 6 bases and J by 3 bases, with 12 bases of the junction left unmatched. The germline V gene encodes CDR1 SQVTM and CDR2 ANQGSEA. There are 15 residues in the CDR3. The CDR3 spells CSVLGGEGITDTQYF. The DNA for the CDR3 is TGCAGCGTACTAGGTGGGGAGGGGATAACAGATACGCAGTATTTT.

The chain joins TRBV13 to TRBJ2-6; 10 bases are a match to TRBD1. The CDR3 consists of 20 residues. The V gene end was trimmed by 3 bases and the J gene end by 0 bases; junction bases not matched to a gene: 11. Germline CDR1 PRHDT, CDR2 FYEKMQ (reference sequence). This CDR3 is CASSFGLRTGGGSGANVLTF. The CDR3 bases are TGTGCCAGCAGCTTCGGACTAAGGACAGGGGGAGGCTCTGGGGCCAACGTCCTGACTTTC.

For the CDR3, the DNA is TGTGCCAGCAGCGGTAGTAGCGGGATCTTCAATGAGCAGTTCTTC. The encoded protein is CASSGSSGIFNEQFF. This chain connects TRBV7-9 to TRBJ2-1; 8 positions agree with TRBD2. CDR3 length: 15 residues. Looked up from germline, CDR1 is SEHNR and CDR2 is FQNEAQ (reference sequence). V was clipped by 5 bases and J by 6 bases; unmatched bases: 9.

V usage is TRBV11-2 and J usage is TRBJ1-1, with D hard to call. The V gene's germline CDR1 is SGHAT and CDR2 FQNNGV. The germline V and J ends were trimmed by 1 base and 0 bases, with 6 bases remaining between them. The CDR3 has 14 residues. The chain's CDR3 is CASSLANMNTEAFF. CDR3 sequence (DNA): TGTGCCAGCAGCTTAGCAAACATGAACACTGAAGCTTTCTTT.

This clone was seen a single time. CDR3 amino acids: CASKFRGEGPHEQFF. The CDR3 DNA sequence: TGTGCCAGCAAATTTCGAGGGGAGGGGCCTCATGAGCAGTTCTTC. V gene TRBV27 combines with J gene TRBJ2-1; 7 nucleotides line up with TRBD2. Germline trimming cut 7 bases from V and 8 bases from J; bases unmatched to any gene: 14. The CDR3 is made up of 15 amino acids. CDR1 MNHEY and CDR2 SMNVEV come from the germline V gene (reference sequence).

This clone was seen just once. This CDR3 is CASSARLAAYNEQFF. The CDR3 bases are TGTGCCAGCAGTGCCCGACTAGCGGCCTACAATGAGCAGTTCTTC. The V gene is TRBV6-4, the J gene TRBJ2-1, with 9 bases fitting TRBD2. Germline CDR1 is MRHNA and CDR2 is SNTAGT. The CDR3 is 15 amino acids. With V trimmed by 4 bases and J by 2 bases, 3 bases remained unmatched.

This sequence joins TRBV4-3 and TRBJ2-2, with 9 bases fitting TRBD2. The germline CDR1 and CDR2 sequences are LGHNA and YSLEER. This CDR3 has 15 amino acids. Losses at the gene ends were 2 bases for V and 5 bases for J; bases not matched to a gene: 3. The CDR3 coding sequence is TGCGCCAGCAGCCAACAAGCGGGGGGAACCGGGGAGCTGTTTTTT. Translating it yields CASSQQAGGTGELFF.

The V call is TRBV21-1, the J call TRBJ1-1; TRBD1 reflects the table's D call only, with no check against the DNA. TRBV21-1 is termed a pseudogene. This CDR3 is built from 14 residues. CDR3 nucleotides: TGTGCCAGCAGCTTCAGGGTCGAGAACACTGAAGCTTTCTTT. It translates to CASSFRVENTEAFF.